This T cell receptor (beta chain) was sequenced in a study of regulatory T cells in long-lasting Graves disease. Looking at the study overall: Persistence in Graves' disease denoted antithyroid drug use beyond 5 years alongside positive TSH receptor antibodies. Study observations and caveats: Having only a small sample size may have limited accuracy. TRBV28, TRBJ1-2 and TRBJ2-5 were favored in persistent disease.

Germline CDR1 is MNHEY and CDR2 is SVGEGT. The CDR3 is 14 residues long. Arm-PCR of CDR3 regions with iRepertoire HTBI primers generated TCR beta libraries. TCRdb called the multiplex PCR reads again in MiXCR, with one record for every CDR3 protein. The data show fewer than 400,000 distinct CDR3 sequences, with about a fifth seen just once and 20% to 25% held by the top ten. Time point described: persistent/refractory GD, antithyroid drugs over 5 years with positive TRAb. Researchers made the TCR library from RNA that was extracted from PBMCs. As collected, the peripheral blood samples measured roughly 8.6 milliliters each and went into EDTA tubes. Of note for this clonotype: What it binds is unknown. At one boundary the junction diverges from the germline segment, which might be a read error.

The starting material was peripheral blood mononuclear cells (PBMCs), obtained when the disease was refractory, from a patient treated with antithyroid drugs. This TCR derives from a female donor with Graves disease. The chain couples TRBV6-2 or TRBV6-3 to TRBJ2-7; D is perhaps TRBD1 or TRBD2 (5 bases each). The CDR3 DNA reads as TGTGCCAGCAGTAACTCACAGGACTCGGGAGAGCAGTACTTC. Protein: CASSNSQDSGEQYF.